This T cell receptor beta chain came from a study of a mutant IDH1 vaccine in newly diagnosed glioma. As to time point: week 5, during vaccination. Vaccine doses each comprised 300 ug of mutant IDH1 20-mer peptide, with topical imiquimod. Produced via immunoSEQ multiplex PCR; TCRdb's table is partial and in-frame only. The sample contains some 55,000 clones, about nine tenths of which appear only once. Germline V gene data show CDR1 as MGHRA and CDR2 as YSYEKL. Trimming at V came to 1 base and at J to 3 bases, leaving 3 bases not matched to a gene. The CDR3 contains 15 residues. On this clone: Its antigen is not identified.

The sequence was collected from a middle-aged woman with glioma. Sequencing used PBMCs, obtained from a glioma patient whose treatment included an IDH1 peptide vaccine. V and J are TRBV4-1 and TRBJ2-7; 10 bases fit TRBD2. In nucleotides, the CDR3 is TGCGCCAGCAGCCAAGGGACTAGCGGACTCTACGAGCAGTACTTC. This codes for CASSQGTSGLYEQYF.